The subject of this entry is one T cell receptor (beta chain). The antigen is unknown. The sample belongs to a study of Ad26.COV2.S vaccination and SARS-CoV-2 variants. General observations from the study: Analytic work on TCR breadth and depth might have understated the full extent of total T cell responses. In vaccinated individuals, spike-specific CD8+ and CD4+ T cell responses reportedly displayed substantial breadth.

Sequenced by immunoSEQ multiplex PCR; TCRdb stores in-frame clones only, minus some. Of around 86,000 clones in the sample, 82% were seen once. This CDR3 comprises 16 residues. The ends were cut back, 3 bases at V and 2 bases at J, with 17 bases in the middle. Looked up from germline, CDR1 is MNHNS and CDR2 is SASEGT. The sequences come from peripheral blood, collected after recovery from COVID-19. This sequence was found in a human donor who had recovered from COVID-19. The chain has TRBV6-1 and TRBJ2-7; D is undetermined. CDR3: CASSELPQKIAYEQYF. CDR3 bases: TGTGCCAGCAGTGAGCTCCCTCAAAAGATCGCCTACGAGCAGTACTTC.